The clone carrying this TCR beta chain was found a few times. The antigen is unknown. The CDR3 extends over 15 amino acids. The J segment lost 7 bases and the V segment lost 5 bases, leaving 10 bases of the junction unmatched. Germline loops: CDR1 MDHEN, CDR2 SYDVKM. The PCR employed 60 Vbeta primers together with 13 Jbeta primers. The table came from immunoSEQ multiplex PCR; TCRdb's copy has only in-frame clones and leaves some out. The data show 150,000 to 200,000 clones, over 80% seen once. The sample originates from a study of cytomegalovirus exposure and HLA in healthy donors. Broader study findings: The authors enumerated some 160 TCR beta chains as linked to cytomegalovirus.

The receptor's source is a man in his forties or fifties in good health and CMV-seronegative. Source material: PBMCs. V is TRBV28 and J is TRBJ1-5; the match to TRBD1 covers 8 bases. CDR3 sequence reads: CASSPRTGLRQPQHF. The CDR3 DNA is TGTGCCAGCAGTCCTCGGACAGGGCTTAGACAGCCCCAGCATTTT.